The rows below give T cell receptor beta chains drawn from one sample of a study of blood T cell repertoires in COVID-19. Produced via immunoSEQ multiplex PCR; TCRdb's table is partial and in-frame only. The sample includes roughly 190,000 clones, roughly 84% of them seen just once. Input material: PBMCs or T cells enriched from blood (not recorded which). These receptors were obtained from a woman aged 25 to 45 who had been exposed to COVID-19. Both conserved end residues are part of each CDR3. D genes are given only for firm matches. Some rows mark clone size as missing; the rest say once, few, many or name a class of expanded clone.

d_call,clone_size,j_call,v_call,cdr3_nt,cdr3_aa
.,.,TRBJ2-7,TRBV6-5,TGTGCCAGCAGCCGAAGGGGCCACGAGCAGTACTTC,CASSRRGHEQYF
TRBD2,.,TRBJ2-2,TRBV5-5,TGTGCCAGCAGCTTGGTCGCGACTAGCGGGACCGGGGAGCTGTTTTTT,CASSLVATSGTGELFF
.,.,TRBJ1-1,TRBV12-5,TGTGCTAGTGTCCGTCGGGGGGGCTCGACTGAAGCTTTCTTT,CASVRRGGSTEAFF
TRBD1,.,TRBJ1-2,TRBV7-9,TGTGCCAGCAGCTCCTCCGTGGGAGGGACAGGGGCGAACTATGGCTACACCTTC,CASSSSVGGTGANYGYTF
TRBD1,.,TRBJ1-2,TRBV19,TGTGCCAGTAGTGTGCCGGGACAGCCCCCTAACTATGGCTACACCTTC,CASSVPGQPPNYGYTF
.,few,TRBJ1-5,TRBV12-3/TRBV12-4,TGTGCCAGCAGTTTCGGCGGGAATCAGCCCCAGCATTTT,CASSFGGNQPQHF
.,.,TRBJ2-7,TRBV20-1,TGCAGTGCTAGTGGCAGGGGAGCGCTCTACGAGCAGTACTTC,CSASGRGALYEQYF
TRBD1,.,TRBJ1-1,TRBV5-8,TGTGCCAGCAGCGTGACAGGGTGGGCTTTCTTT,CASSVTGWAFF
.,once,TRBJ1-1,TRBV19,TGTGCCAGTAGTGCCCGCGTGCGCAGGGAAGGTACTGAAGCTTTCTTT,CASSARVRREGTEAFF
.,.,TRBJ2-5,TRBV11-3,TGTGCCAGCAGCCCCGGGGCTCCCTTCGCAGGGGAAGAGACCCAGTACTTC,CASSPGAPFAGEETQYF
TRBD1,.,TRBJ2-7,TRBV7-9,TGTGCCAGCAGCTCTGGACAGGTCGAGCAGTACTTC,CASSSGQVEQYF
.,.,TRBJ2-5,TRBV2,TGTGCCAGCTCAAGGGGATTACAAGAGACCCAGTACTTC,CASSRGLQETQYF
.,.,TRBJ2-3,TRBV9,TGTGCCAGCAGCGTAGTTCCGGCAGATACGCAGTATTTT,CASSVVPADTQYF
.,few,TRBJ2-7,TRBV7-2,TGTGCCAGCAGCCTACCCGAACAGGGTTACGAGCAGTACTTC,CASSLPEQGYEQYF
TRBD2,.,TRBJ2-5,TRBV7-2,TGTGCCAGCACCCTCTCCGTGTCTAGCGGGGGGACCCAGTACTTC,CASTLSVSSGGTQYF
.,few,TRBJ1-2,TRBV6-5,TGTGCCAGCAGTTTAAGGGGGGGCCAGGGCACCTTC,CASSLRGGQGTF
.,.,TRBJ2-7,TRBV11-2,TGTGCCAGCAGCTTAGAACAGGGGACTTACGAGCAGTACTTC,CASSLEQGTYEQYF
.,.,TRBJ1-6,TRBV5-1,TGCGCCAGCAGCTTTTCCCGGCAGGGTTCATATTCACCCCTCCACTTT,CASSFSRQGSYSPLHF
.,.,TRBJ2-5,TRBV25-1,TGTGCCAGCAGTGAATGGCGCGGGACAGCACAAGAGACCCAGTACTTC,CASSEWRGTAQETQYF
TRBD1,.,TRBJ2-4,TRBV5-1,TGCGCCAGCAGCTTGGATGGGGACAGTGACCTAGCCAAAAACATTCAGTACTTC,CASSLDGDSDLAKNIQYF
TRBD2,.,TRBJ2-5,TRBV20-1,TGCAGTGCAACTAGCGGACAGACCCAGTACTTC,CSATSGQTQYF
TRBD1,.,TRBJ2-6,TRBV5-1,TGCGCCAGCAGAGGACAGGGGGCCACCTCTGGGGCCAACGTCCTGACTTTC,CASRGQGATSGANVLTF
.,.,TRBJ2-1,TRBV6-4,TGTGCCAGCAGTGACTCGGGAAGCGGAGCCTACAATGAGCAGTTCTTC,CASSDSGSGAYNEQFF
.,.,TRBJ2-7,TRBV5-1,TGCGCCAGCAGCTCAGGGGATTCGGACTACGAGCAGTACTTC,CASSSGDSDYEQYF
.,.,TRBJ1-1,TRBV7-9,TGTGCCAGCAGCTTAGAGGGAGGGCGAACTGAAGCTTTCTTT,CASSLEGGRTEAFF
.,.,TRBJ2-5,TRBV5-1,TGCGCCAGCAGCTTGCAGGGTATCTCTCAAGAGACCCAGTACTTC,CASSLQGISQETQYF
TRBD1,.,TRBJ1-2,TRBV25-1,TGTGCCAGCAGTGAATTTTCCTTTCTGACAGGGAACTATGGCTACACCTTC,CASSEFSFLTGNYGYTF
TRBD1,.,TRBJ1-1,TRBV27,TGTGCCAGCAGTCCCGGGACAGTCAACACTGAAGCTTTCTTT,CASSPGTVNTEAFF
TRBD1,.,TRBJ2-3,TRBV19,TGTGCCAGTAGTCTCCCGACAGGGAGAGGCACAGATACGCAGTATTTT,CASSLPTGRGTDTQYF
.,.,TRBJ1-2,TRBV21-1,TGTGCCAGCAGCAAAGTGGAGTATGGCTACACCTTC,CASSKVEYGYTF
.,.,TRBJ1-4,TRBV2,TGTGCCAGCAGTTCCCCACGAGGAGAGGATGAAAAACTGTTTTTT,CASSSPRGEDEKLFF
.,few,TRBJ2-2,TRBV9,TGTGCCAGCAGCGTAGCTACAGGCATCGGGGAGCTGTTTTTT,CASSVATGIGELFF
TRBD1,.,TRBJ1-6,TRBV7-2,TGTGCCAGCAGCCCCGGGACAGTTAATTCACCCCTCCACTTT,CASSPGTVNSPLHF
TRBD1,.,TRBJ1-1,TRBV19,TGTGCCAGTAGTATAGGACAGGGGGCCATGAACACTGAAGCTTTCTTT,CASSIGQGAMNTEAFF
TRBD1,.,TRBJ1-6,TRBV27,TGTGCCAGCAGCTGGGGGACAGGGTCTAATTCACCCCTCCACTTT,CASSWGTGSNSPLHF
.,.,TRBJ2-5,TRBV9,TGTGCCAGCAGCCTCCGGGGCTCCCCGGGGGGCGAAGAGACCCAGTACTTC,CASSLRGSPGGEETQYF
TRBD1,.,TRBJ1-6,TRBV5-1,TGCGCCAGCAGCACCGGACAGGGGACTTCACCCCTCCACTTT,CASSTGQGTSPLHF
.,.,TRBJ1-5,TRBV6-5,TGTGCCAGCAGTTATCGGCAGGGTAGGGGTCAGCCCCAGCATTTT,CASSYRQGRGQPQHF
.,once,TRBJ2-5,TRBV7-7,TGTGCCAGCAGCCCCGGGACTCACCAAGAGACCCAGTACTTC,CASSPGTHQETQYF
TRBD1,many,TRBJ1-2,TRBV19,TGTGCCAGCCTAGGGGACAGGGTCGATGGCTACACCTTC,CASLGDRVDGYTF
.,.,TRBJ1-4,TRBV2,TGTGCCAGCAGTACCTCGCTAGGGCAGGGAATGGAAAAACTGTTTTTT,CASSTSLGQGMEKLFF
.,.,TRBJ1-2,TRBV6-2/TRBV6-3,TGTGCCAGCAGTGCCCAGGGTCCCATGGGATATGGCTACACCTTC,CASSAQGPMGYGYTF